This TCR beta chain was recorded in a study of cytomegalovirus exposure and HLA in healthy donors. Notes on the study in general: Later analysis indicated greater clonal expansion among HLA-associated TCR beta chains than among equally common other chains. The investigators catalogued 164 TCR beta chains as cytomegalovirus-associated.

Remarks on this clone: Its antigen is not identified.

PCR employed 60 Vbeta and 13 Jbeta primers. Produced via immunoSEQ multiplex PCR; TCRdb's table is partial and in-frame only. The table records 150,000 to 200,000 clones, 75% to 90% of them present only once. The length of the CDR3 is 15 residues. V lost 3 bases and J lost 8, with 19 bases in between. Germline V gives CDR1 KGHSH, CDR2 LQKENI. The material sequenced was PBMCs. The chain joins TRBV18 to TRBJ1-2, with a weak D call TRBD1 (5 bases). The TCR originated in a man aged 45-65 years in good health and CMV-seropositive. The CDR3 is CASSPDDRGADGYTF. The DNA of the CDR3 is TGTGCCAGCTCACCTGACGATCGCGGGGCGGACGGCTACACCTTC.